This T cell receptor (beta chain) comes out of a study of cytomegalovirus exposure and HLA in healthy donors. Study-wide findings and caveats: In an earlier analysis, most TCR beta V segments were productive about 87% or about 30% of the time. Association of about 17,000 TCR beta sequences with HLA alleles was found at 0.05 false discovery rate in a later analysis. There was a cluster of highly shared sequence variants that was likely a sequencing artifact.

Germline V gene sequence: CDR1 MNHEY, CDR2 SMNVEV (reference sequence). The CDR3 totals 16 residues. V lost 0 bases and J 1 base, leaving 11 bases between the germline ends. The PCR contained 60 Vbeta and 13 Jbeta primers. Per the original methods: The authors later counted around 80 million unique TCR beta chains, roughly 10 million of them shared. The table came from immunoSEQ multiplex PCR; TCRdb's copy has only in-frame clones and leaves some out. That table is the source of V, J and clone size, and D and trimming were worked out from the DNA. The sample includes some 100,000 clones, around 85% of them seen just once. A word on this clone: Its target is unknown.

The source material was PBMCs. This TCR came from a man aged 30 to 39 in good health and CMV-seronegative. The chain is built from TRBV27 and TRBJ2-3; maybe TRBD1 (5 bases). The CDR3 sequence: CASSLSGRDRTDTQYF. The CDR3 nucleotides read TGTGCCAGCAGTTTATCCGGCAGGGATCGCACAGATACGCAGTATTTT.